This T cell receptor (beta chain) was profiled in a study of cytomegalovirus exposure and HLA in healthy donors. Across the study: Most donors, roughly 84% of over 350 genotyped, fell in the Caucasian-associated ancestry cluster. Study-level findings and limits: Per published accounts, TCR beta sequences correctly predicted the HLA-A and HLA-B alleles of most subjects.

Remarks on this clone: What it recognizes is unknown.

Germline-derived CDR1 and CDR2 are MNHEY and SVGAGI. The CDR3 totals 13 residues. The PCR ran on 60 Vbeta and 13 Jbeta primers. TCRdb's table, derived via immunoSEQ multiplex PCR, lists solely in-frame clones and lacks some. Of approximately 180,000 clones detected, 75% to 85% appear once; the ten largest clones hold 4.9%. The sequence was obtained from a young woman in good health and CMV-seropositive. The J gene is TRBJ2-5, the V gene TRBV6-5; D call uncertain. The tail of the sequence fits TRBJ2-7 better, so the J call may be wrong. The sequenced sample consisted of PBMCs. CDR3 residues: CASSYSRGNEQYF. In nucleotides, the CDR3 is TGTGCCAGCAGTTACTCGCGCGGAAACGAGCAGTACTTC.